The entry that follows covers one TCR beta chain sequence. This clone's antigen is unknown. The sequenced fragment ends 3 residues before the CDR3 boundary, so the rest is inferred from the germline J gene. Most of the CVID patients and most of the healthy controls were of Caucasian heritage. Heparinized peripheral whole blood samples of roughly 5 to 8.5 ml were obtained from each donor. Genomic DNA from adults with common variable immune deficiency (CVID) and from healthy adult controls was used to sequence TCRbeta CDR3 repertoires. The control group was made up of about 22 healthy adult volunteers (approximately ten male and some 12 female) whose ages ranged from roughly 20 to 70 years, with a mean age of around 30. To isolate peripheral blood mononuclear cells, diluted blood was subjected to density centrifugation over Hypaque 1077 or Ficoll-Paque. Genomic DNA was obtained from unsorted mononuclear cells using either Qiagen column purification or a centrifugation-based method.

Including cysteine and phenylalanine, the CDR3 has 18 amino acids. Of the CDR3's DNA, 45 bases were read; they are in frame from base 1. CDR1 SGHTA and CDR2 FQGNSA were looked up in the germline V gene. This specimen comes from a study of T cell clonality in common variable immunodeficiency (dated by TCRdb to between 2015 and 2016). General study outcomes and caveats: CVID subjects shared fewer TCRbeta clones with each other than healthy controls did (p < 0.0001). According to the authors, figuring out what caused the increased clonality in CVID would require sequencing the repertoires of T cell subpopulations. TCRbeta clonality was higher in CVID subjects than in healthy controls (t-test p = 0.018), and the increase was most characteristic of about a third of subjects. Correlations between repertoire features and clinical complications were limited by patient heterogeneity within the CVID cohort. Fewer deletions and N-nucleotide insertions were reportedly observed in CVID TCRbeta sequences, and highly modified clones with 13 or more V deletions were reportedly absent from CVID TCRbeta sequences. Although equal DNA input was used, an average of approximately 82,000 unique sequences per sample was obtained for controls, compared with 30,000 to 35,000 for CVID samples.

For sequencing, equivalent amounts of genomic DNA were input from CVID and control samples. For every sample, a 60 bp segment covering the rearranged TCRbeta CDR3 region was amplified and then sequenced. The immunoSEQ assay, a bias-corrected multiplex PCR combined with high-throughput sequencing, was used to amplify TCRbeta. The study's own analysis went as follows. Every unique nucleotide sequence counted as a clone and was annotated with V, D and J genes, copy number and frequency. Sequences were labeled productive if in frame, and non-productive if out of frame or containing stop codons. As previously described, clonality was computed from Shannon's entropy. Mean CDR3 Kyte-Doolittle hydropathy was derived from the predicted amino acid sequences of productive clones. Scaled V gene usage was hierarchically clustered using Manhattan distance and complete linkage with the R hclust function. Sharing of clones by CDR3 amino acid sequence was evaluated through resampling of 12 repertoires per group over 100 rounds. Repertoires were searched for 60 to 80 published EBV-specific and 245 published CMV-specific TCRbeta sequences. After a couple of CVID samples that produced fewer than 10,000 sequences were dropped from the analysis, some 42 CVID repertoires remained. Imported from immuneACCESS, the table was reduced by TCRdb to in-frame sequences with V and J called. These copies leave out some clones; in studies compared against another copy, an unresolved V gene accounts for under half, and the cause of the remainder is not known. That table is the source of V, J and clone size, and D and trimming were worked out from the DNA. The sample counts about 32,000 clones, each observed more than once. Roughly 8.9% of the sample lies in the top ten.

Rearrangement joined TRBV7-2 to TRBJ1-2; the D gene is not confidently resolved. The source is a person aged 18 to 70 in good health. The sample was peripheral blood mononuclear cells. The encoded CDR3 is CASSLALLGSSNHNDYTF. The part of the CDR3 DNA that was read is TGTGCCAGCAGCTTAGCGCTATTGGGGTCTAGCAACCACAATGAC.